This entry concerns a single TCR beta chain. Its antigen is as yet unknown. Sequencing was performed with immunoSEQ multiplex PCR; in TCRdb, only in-frame clones are kept and a portion is missing. The repertoire holds 100,000 to 130,000 clones, with around 90% as singletons. This sample was taken from a study of T cell responses to AZD1222 COVID-19 vaccine. Study-level information: Combined were second doses at about 4 or about 12 weeks. General study points: The study found vaccine-associated CD4 TCRs spanning spike, dominant at 160-218 and 743-854.

The V gene lost 0 bases and the J gene lost 7 bases, with 10 bases spanning the gap. CDR1 is MNHEY and CDR2 is SVGAGI in the germline V gene. This CDR3 spans 13 amino acids. The source of this sequence is an adult in good health. V is TRBV6-5 and J is TRBJ2-7; D is possibly TRBD2 (5 bases). This material consisted of peripheral blood, taken on day 0 of AZD1222 vaccination. The CDR3 nucleotides are TGTGCCAGCAGTTACTCGAAACGAGGGGAGCAGTACTTC. Translated, it gives CASSYSKRGEQYF.